This record covers a single T cell receptor (beta chain). The data originate from a study of blood T cell repertoires in COVID-19. Across the whole study: Specimens from acute and convalescent COVID-19 originated in the United States, Italy and Spain.

V dropped 2 bases and J dropped 6 bases, with 14 bases sitting between them. The CDR3 runs 14 residues. The germline gives CDR1 SGHRS, CDR2 YFSETQ. Assay used: immunoSEQ multiplex PCR; TCRdb lists only in-frame clones, some missing. The profile covers some 670,000 clones, with about nine tenths appearing a single time and roughly 0.26% taken by the ten largest. This TCR derives from a woman aged 18 to 35 with acute or convalescent COVID-19. The rearrangement uses TRBV5-1 and TRBJ1-2; tentatively, D is TRBD1 (5 bases). The specimen sequenced was peripheral blood. CDR3 region: CASSFSGGEDGYTF. The DNA of the CDR3 is TGCGCCAGCAGCTTTTCCGGGGGGGAAGATGGCTACACCTTC.